The rows below give T cell receptor beta chains drawn from one sample of a study of T cells expressing NK-cell markers. From the 5' RACE reads, TCRdb lists one entry per CDR3 protein and no DNA. In all, the sample yields about 550,000 distinct CDR3 sequences. Sequencing was performed on blood T cells: a sorted CD56 or NKG2C T cell subset, CD4+ or CD8+ T cells, or bulk PBMC T cells (not recorded which). The source of these receptors is a man between 18 and 29 years old in good health. CDR3s include the opening cysteine and the closing phenylalanine or tryptophan.

>15|TRBV20-1|TRBJ2-1
CSASQTGTSYNEQFF
>16|TRBV5-1|TRBJ2-1
CASSLGHGLGVDEQFF
>14|TRBV28|TRBJ2-4
CASSSPGAGNIQYF
>13|TRBV20-1|TRBJ2-5
CSARALQGKTQYF
>14|TRBV7-8|TRBJ2-2
CASSRAGGSGELFF
>13|TRBV18|TRBJ2-1
CASSPYPGGDQFF
>14|TRBV25-1|TRBJ2-1
CASSDEGAYNEQFF
>17|TRBV7-9|TRBJ2-5
CASSSSVLDRGQETQYF
>14|TRBV20-1|TRBJ2-1
CSARRISGEREQFF
>12|TRBV20-1|TRBJ2-7
CSVGLGVYEQYF
>18|TRBV10-3|TRBJ2-3
CAISESKQGSTSTDTQYF
>14|TRBV28|TRBJ2-7
CASRLQGAGGEQYF